The T cell receptor beta chain described here comes from a study of T-cell reconstitution after alpha-beta-depleted transplantation in children. Whole-study findings and limits: Several hundred expanded graft clones reportedly gave rise to the alpha-beta T cells present about two months after transplant. From surviving recipient T cells and thymic progenitors came the high day-60 TCRbeta diversity observed in some patients. A year had passed since transplant, and T-cell counts and diversity by then came mostly from newly produced T cells.

The germline gives CDR1 DFQATT, CDR2 SNEGSKA (reference sequence). CDR3 length: 12 residues. V lost 2 bases, J lost 3 bases, and 7 bases lay in between. As concerns this clonotype: Antigen: not known.

Construction of the TCRbeta library involved unique molecular identifiers. TCRdb independently ran MiXCR on the PCR reads; one entry per CDR3 protein. The sample comprises 900,000 or so distinct CDR3 sequences, roughly 15% of which are singletons, and just under 5% rests with the top ten. The clonotype comes from a male patient aged 5 to 17 who had a stem cell transplant for acute lymphoblastic leukemia, so the T cells may come from the graft donor. This material consisted of PBMCs, mostly from graft donor cells, taken 360 days after TCRalphabeta/CD19-depleted stem cell transplant. The chain joins TRBV20-1 to TRBJ2-5; D not certain. CDR3 sequence (DNA): TGCAGTGCTAGAATGAGGAAAGAGACCCAGTACTTC. Protein: CSARMRKETQYF.